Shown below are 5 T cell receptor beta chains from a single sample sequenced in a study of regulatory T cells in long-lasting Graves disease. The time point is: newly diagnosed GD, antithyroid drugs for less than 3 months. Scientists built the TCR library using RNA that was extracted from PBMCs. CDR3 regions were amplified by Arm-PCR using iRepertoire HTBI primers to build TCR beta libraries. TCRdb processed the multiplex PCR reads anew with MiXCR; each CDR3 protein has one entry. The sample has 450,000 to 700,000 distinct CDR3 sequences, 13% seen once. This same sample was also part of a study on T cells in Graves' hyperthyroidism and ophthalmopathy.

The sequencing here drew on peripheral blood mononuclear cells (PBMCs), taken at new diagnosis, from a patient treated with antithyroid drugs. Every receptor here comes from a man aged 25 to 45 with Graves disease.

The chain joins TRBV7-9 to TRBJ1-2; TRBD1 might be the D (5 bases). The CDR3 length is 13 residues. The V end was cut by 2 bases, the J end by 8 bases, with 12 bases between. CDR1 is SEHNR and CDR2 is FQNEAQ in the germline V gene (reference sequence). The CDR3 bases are TGTGCCAGCAGCTTAAGGCAGGGAGGAGGCTACACCTTC. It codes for CASSLRQGGGYTF.

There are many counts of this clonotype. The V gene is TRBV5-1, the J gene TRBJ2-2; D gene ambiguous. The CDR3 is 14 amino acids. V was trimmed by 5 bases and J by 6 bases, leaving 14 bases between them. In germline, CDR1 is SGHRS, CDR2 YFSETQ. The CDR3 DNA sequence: TGCGCCAGCAGTTCCCCCCCTGGGGCCGGGGAGCTGTTTTTT. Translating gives CASSSPPGAGELFF.

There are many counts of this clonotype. This CDR3 reads CSARGFSFSAIRYNEQFF. The CDR3 DNA is TGCAGTGCTAGAGGTTTCAGCTTTAGCGCAATACGGTACAATGAGCAGTTCTTC. V usage is TRBV20-1 and J usage is TRBJ2-1; TRBD2 might be the D (5 bases). Between the trimmed V and J ends, which lost 1 base and 4 bases, there was a span of 23 bases. The germline V gene has CDR1 DFQATT and CDR2 SNEGSKA (reference sequence). This CDR3 has 18 amino acids.

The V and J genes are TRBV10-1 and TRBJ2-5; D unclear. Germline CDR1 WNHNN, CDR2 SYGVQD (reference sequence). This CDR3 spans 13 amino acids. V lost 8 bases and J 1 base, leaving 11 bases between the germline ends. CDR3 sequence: CASQRDFQETQYF. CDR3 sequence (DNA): TGCGCCAGCCAACGAGACTTCCAAGAGACCCAGTACTTC.

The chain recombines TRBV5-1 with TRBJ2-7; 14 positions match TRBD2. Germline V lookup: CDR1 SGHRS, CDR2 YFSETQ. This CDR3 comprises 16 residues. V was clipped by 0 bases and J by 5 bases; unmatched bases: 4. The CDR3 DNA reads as TGCGCCAGCAGCTTGGCGGGACTAGCGGGAGTCAACGAGCAGTACTTC. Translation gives CASSLAGLAGVNEQYF.